This T cell receptor (beta chain) emerged from a study of blood T cell repertoires in COVID-19. Generated by immunoSEQ multiplex PCR, the TCRdb table keeps only in-frame clones and is missing some. This table holds under 200,000 clones, about four fifths found once. Sequencing used PBMCs or T cells enriched from blood (not recorded which). The receptor's source is a man aged 50 or older who had recovered from COVID-19.

Here the CDR3 DNA reads TGTGCCAGCAGTTTAGGACAGAGATACTATGGCTACACCTTC. It translates to CASSLGQRYYGYTF. The chain is built from TRBV28 and TRBJ1-2; D is possibly TRBD1 (6 bases). This CDR3 is built from 14 residues. The germline CDR1 and CDR2 sequences are MDHEN and SYDVKM. Trimming left V 2 bases short and J 3 bases short, with 10 bases between.